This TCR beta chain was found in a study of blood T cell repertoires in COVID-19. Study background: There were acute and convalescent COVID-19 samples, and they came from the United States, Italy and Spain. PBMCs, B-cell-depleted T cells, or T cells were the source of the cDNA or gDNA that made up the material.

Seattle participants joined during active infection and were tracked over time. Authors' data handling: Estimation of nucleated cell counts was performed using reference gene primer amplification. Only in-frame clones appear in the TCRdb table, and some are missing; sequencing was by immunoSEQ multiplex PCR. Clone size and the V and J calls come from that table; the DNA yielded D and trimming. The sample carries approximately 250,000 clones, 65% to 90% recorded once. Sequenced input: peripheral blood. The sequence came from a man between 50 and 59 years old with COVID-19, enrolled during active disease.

The CDR3 protein is CATDRRTGGAHEQYF. The CDR3 DNA sequence: TGTGCCACCGACCGGAGGACAGGGGGGGCCCACGAGCAGTACTTC. V is TRBV28 and J is TRBJ2-7; TRBD1 matches 10 bases. This CDR3 contains 15 residues. Germline V lookup: CDR1 MDHEN, CDR2 SYDVKM. Trimming cost V 10 bases and J 5 bases; bases outside gene matches: 14.